This T cell receptor (beta chain) originates from a study of response to subunit inactivated influenza vaccine. Findings of the study overall: Authors suggested that a seasonal influenza vaccination recruits few new T cells each time.

Trimming left V 2 bases short and J 5 bases short, with 7 bases between. Per the germline V gene, CDR1 is LGHNA and CDR2 is YNFKEQ. This CDR3 spans 13 amino acids. Only a few counts were recorded for this clonotype. What it binds is not known. TCRdb reprocessed the RT-PCR reads via MiXCR and lists one record per CDR3 protein. The sample carries 650,000 to 800,000 distinct CDR3 sequences, about 15% recorded once. The TCR sequence derives from a man aged 45-65 years who received an inactivated influenza vaccine. The V call is TRBV4-2, the J call TRBJ2-1; D remains ambiguous. Sequencing used PBMCs from blood, obtained roughly 2 weeks before vaccination. The CDR3 loop reads CASSQLAHNEQFF. CDR3 DNA: TGTGCCAGCAGCCAACTTGCACACAATGAGCAGTTCTTC.